A single sample gave rise to the 5 T cell receptor beta chains below, sequenced in a study of beta chain features in type 1 diabetes. The investigators reverse transcribed all of the isolated RNA, so they sequenced expressed TCRB transcripts. TCRdb's copy holds only in-frame clones and misses some; the assay was immunoSEQ multiplex PCR. The sample has 300,000 to 350,000 clones; about a tenth are singletons. Whole-study findings and limits: The study found moderately but significantly shorter TCRB CDR3s in all four CD4+ subsets of Type 1 diabetes patients.

These receptors' targets are unknown. Sequenced material: central memory CD4+ T cells from blood. Source of these receptors: a man in his thirties or forties with type 1 diabetes.

This clone was counted only a few times. The V call is TRBV29-1, the J call TRBJ2-1, with TRBD1 identical over 7 bases. This CDR3 contains 12 residues. The V gene's germline CDR1 is SQVTM and CDR2 ANQGSEA. V lost 6 bases and J lost 9; bases outside the gene matches: 8. Here the CDR3 reads CSVEGQRGEQFF. In nucleotides, the CDR3 is TGCAGCGTCGAGGGACAGAGGGGTGAGCAGTTCTTC.

This clone was detected many times. Other DNA variants within this sample encode the same CDR3. The J gene is TRBJ2-7, the V gene TRBV10-3; D may be TRBD2 (5 bases). The CDR3 consists of 12 residues. Germline CDR1 ENHRY, CDR2 SYGVKD. The V end lost 4 bases, the J end lost 2 bases, and 6 bases lay between the germline ends. The CDR3 sequence: CAISAGTYEQYF. The CDR3 DNA follows: TGTGCCATCAGTGCGGGGACCTACGAGCAGTACTTC.

The CDR3 DNA reads TGTGCCAGCAGCGCCCAGGGGGGCGTCGGCACTGAAGCTTTCTTT. Encoded protein: CASSAQGGVGTEAFF. The rearrangement joins TRBV9 to TRBJ1-1; 7 positions agree with TRBD1. V lost 3 bases to trimming and J lost 4 bases; unmatched junction nucleotides: 9. Germline values: CDR1 SGDLS, CDR2 YYNGEE. This CDR3 is 15 amino acids long.

The chain employs TRBV6-1 and TRBJ1-5, with D hard to call. Trimming removed 8 bases from V and 2 bases from J, with 10 bases in between. CDR3 length equals 13 residues. Germline V gene data show CDR1 as MNHNS and CDR2 as SASEGT. DNA for the CDR3: TGTGCCAGCGCCAGTGGAGGCAATCAGCCCCAGCATTTT. It specifies CASASGGNQPQHF.

The chain links TRBV11-3 to TRBJ1-2, with a weak D call TRBD1 (6 bases). Trimming left V 1 base short and J 4 bases short, with 7 bases between. The germline V gene has CDR1 SGHNT and CDR2 YENEEA. The CDR3 runs 13 residues. The CDR3 region has the DNA TGTGCCAGCAGCTTAGCGGACAGCTATGGCTACACCTTC. Amino acids: CASSLADSYGYTF.